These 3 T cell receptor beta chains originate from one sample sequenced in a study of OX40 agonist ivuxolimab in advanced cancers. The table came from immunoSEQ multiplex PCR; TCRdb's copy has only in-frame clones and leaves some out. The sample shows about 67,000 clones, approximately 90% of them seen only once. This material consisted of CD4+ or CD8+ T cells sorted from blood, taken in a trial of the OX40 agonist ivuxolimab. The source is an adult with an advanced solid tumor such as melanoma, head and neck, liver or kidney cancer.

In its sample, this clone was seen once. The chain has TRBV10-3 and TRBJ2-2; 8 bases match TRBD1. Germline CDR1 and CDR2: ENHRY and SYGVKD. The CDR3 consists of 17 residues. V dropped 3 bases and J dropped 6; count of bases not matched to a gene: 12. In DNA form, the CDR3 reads TGTGCCATCAGTGACGACAGGGGAACGGAGATAGCCGGGGAGCTGTTTTTT. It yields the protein CAISDDRGTEIAGELFF.

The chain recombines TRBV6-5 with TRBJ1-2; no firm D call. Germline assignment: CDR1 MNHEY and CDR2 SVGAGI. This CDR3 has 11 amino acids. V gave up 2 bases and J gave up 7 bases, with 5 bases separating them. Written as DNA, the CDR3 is TGTGCCAGCAGTTACGGGTTTGGCTACACCTTC. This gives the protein CASSYGFGYTF.

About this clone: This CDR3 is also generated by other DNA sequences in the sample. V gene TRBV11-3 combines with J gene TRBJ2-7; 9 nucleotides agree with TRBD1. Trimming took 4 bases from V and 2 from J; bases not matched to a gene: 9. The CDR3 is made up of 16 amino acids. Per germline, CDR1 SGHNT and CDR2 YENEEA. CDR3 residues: CASSSRDRAITYEQYF. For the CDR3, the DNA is TGTGCCAGCAGCTCAAGGGACAGGGCTATAACCTACGAGCAGTACTTC.